This TCR beta chain originates from a study of early T cells in non-severe SARS-CoV-2 infection. The overall study: Unpaired chains resulted from sequencing bulk RNA of unsorted whole blood.

The TCR library protocol was used to attach unique molecular identifiers. These identifiers were attached to individual cDNA molecules. Each CDR3 protein is one row after TCRdb ran MiXCR on the 5' RACE reads. The sample has about 46,000 distinct CDR3 sequences, approximately 5.1% seen once. CDR1 is MGHRA, CDR2 YSYEKL, per germline. The CDR3 totals 14 residues. V lost 0 bases, J lost 2 bases, and 8 bases lay in between. This clonotype has a count of ten or more. Its matching antigen is unknown. General study results and limits: The matching step, a VDJdb search, favored anti-spike CD8 responses and missed private and CD4 specificities.

Sequenced here: whole blood, sampled at baseline. The TCR was taken from an adult who was a healthcare worker with PCR-confirmed SARS-CoV-2 infection or an uninfected control (not recorded which). The V and J genes are TRBV4-1 and TRBJ2-7; D not resolved. The CDR3 loop is CASSQDPNTYEQYF. The CDR3 DNA reads as TGCGCCAGCAGCCAAGATCCTAATACCTACGAGCAGTACTTC.